The rows below give T cell receptor beta chains drawn from one sample of a study of shared clonotypes between healthy human individuals. The repertoire was sequenced with immunoSEQ multiplex PCR; TCRdb's copy has only in-frame clones and lacks some. The sample contains around 1.5 million clones, 95% to 99% of which appear only once. The sample comprised naive CD4+ T cells sorted from blood. Receptor source: a man aged 25-45 years in good health. Both conserved end residues are part of each CDR3. D genes are given only for firm matches. A row's size may be missing; if present it is once, few, many or a size class.

d_gene,abundance,v_gene,j_gene,CDR3aa,CDR3nt
-,-,TRBV28,TRBJ2-2,CASSLRVYTGELFF,TGTGCCAGCAGTTTACGAGTCTACACCGGGGAGCTGTTTTTT
-,-,TRBV5-1,TRBJ1-1,CASSLKGMNTEAFF,TGCGCCAGCAGCTTGAAAGGCATGAACACTGAAGCTTTCTTT
TRBD1,-,TRBV6-5,TRBJ1-5,CASSDRVNQPQHF,TGTGCCAGCAGCGACAGGGTCAATCAGCCCCAGCATTTT
TRBD2,once,TRBV7-2,TRBJ2-1,CASSSHGTSGREQFF,TGTGCCAGCAGCTCCCACGGGACTAGCGGGAGGGAGCAGTTCTTC
-,-,TRBV28,TRBJ2-7,CASSLAGPLYEQYF,TGTGCCAGCAGTTTAGCGGGACCGCTCTACGAGCAGTACTTC
-,-,TRBV7-3,TRBJ1-1,CASSLRGNTEAFF,TGTGCCAGCAGCTTACGAGGCAACACTGAAGCTTTCTTT
TRBD1,-,TRBV5-1,TRBJ2-1,CASSSGQGFREQFF,TGCGCCAGCAGCTCGGGACAGGGGTTTAGGGAGCAGTTCTTC
-,-,TRBV11-2,TRBJ2-7,CASSRTGTYEQYF,TGTGCCAGCTCAAGGACGGGTACCTACGAGCAGTACTTC
TRBD2,-,TRBV6-6,TRBJ2-5,CASSRLAGVEETQYF,TGTGCCAGCAGTCGACTAGCGGGAGTGGAGGAGACCCAGTACTTC
-,-,TRBV5-5,TRBJ1-5,CASSLDTRSRSNQPQHF,TGTGCCAGCAGCTTGGACACCCGTAGTCGGAGCAATCAGCCCCAGCATTTT
TRBD2,once,TRBV18,TRBJ2-7,CASSPPGLAALRLYF,TGTGCCAGCTCACCACCGGGACTAGCGGCTCTCCGGCTGTACTTC
-,-,TRBV5-1,TRBJ2-7,CASSLGTYEQYF,TGCGCCAGCAGCTTGGGGACTTACGAGCAGTACTTC
-,-,TRBV18,TRBJ1-4,CASSPLPAATNEKLFF,TGTGCCAGCTCACCACTCCCGGCTGCAACTAATGAAAAACTGTTTTTT
-,-,TRBV19,TRBJ2-1,CASSIEQGYNEQFF,TGTGCCAGTAGTATAGAGCAGGGGTACAATGAGCAGTTCTTC
TRBD1,-,TRBV4-1,TRBJ2-3,CASSRTGTGRTDTQYF,TGCGCCAGCAGCCGTACCGGGACAGGGCGCACAGATACGCAGTATTTT
-,-,TRBV7-9,TRBJ2-2,CASSPRFGELFF,TGTGCCAGCAGCCCCCGTTTCGGGGAGCTGTTTTTT
-,-,TRBV6-5,TRBJ2-7,CASSRGLPYEQYF,TGTGCCAGCTCTCGGGGGCTCCCCTACGAGCAGTACTTC
-,-,TRBV2,TRBJ2-7,CASSDPGREQYF,TGTGCCAGCAGTGACCCGGGGAGGGAGCAGTACTTC
-,-,TRBV21-1,TRBJ1-5,CASQARSGDHRDYSNQPQHF,TGTGCCAGTCAAGCAAGATCAGGGGACCATAGGGATTATAGCAATCAGCCCCAGCATTTT
-,-,TRBV6-6,TRBJ2-5,CASSRNERETQYF,TGTGCCAGCAGCCGCAATGAAAGAGAGACCCAGTACTTC
TRBD1,-,TRBV10-3,TRBJ1-3,CAISESDRGRNTIYF,TGTGCTATCAGTGAGTCGGACAGGGGGCGGAACACCATATATTTT
-,-,TRBV19,TRBJ2-1,CASSRRGDSENEQFF,TGTGCCAGTAGTAGGAGGGGTGATAGCGAGAATGAGCAGTTCTTC
-,-,TRBV21-1,TRBJ2-5,CASSASQRETPQETQYF,TGTGCCAGCAGCGCGAGCCAGCGGGAGACTCCTCAAGAGACCCAGTACTTC
-,-,TRBV6-6,TRBJ2-6,CASSYGGSGANVLTF,TGTGCCAGCAGTTACGGAGGCTCTGGGGCCAACGTCCTGACTTTC
TRBD1,-,TRBV28,TRBJ1-4,CASTGQGYEKLFF,TGTGCCAGCACGGGACAGGGGTATGAAAAACTGTTTTTT
-,-,TRBV18,TRBJ1-1,CASSPGLNTEAFF,TGTGCCAGCTCACCCGGTTTGAACACTGAAGCTTTCTTT
-,-,TRBV5-4,TRBJ2-6,CASSLGGPGANVLTF,TGTGCCAGCAGCTTGGGTGGGCCTGGGGCCAACGTCCTGACTTTC
TRBD1,-,TRBV7-3,TRBJ2-1,CASSLQGATYNEQFF,TGTGCCAGCAGCTTACAGGGGGCAACCTACAATGAGCAGTTCTTC
TRBD1,-,TRBV18,TRBJ1-5,CASSPGTGSGQPQHF,TGTGCCAGCTCACCCGGGACAGGGTCTGGGCAGCCCCAGCATTTT
-,-,TRBV4-3,TRBJ2-7,CASSPSQVDMVQYF,TGCGCCAGCAGCCCGTCACAGGTGGATATGGTGCAGTACTTC
TRBD2,-,TRBV19,TRBJ2-6,CASSILILAGGSGANVLTF,TGTGCCAGTAGTATCCTCATACTAGCGGGAGGCTCTGGGGCCAACGTCCTGACTTTC
-,-,TRBV2,TRBJ1-5,CASSEAWGAQPQHF,TGTGCCAGCAGTGAAGCGTGGGGGGCCCAGCCCCAGCATTTT